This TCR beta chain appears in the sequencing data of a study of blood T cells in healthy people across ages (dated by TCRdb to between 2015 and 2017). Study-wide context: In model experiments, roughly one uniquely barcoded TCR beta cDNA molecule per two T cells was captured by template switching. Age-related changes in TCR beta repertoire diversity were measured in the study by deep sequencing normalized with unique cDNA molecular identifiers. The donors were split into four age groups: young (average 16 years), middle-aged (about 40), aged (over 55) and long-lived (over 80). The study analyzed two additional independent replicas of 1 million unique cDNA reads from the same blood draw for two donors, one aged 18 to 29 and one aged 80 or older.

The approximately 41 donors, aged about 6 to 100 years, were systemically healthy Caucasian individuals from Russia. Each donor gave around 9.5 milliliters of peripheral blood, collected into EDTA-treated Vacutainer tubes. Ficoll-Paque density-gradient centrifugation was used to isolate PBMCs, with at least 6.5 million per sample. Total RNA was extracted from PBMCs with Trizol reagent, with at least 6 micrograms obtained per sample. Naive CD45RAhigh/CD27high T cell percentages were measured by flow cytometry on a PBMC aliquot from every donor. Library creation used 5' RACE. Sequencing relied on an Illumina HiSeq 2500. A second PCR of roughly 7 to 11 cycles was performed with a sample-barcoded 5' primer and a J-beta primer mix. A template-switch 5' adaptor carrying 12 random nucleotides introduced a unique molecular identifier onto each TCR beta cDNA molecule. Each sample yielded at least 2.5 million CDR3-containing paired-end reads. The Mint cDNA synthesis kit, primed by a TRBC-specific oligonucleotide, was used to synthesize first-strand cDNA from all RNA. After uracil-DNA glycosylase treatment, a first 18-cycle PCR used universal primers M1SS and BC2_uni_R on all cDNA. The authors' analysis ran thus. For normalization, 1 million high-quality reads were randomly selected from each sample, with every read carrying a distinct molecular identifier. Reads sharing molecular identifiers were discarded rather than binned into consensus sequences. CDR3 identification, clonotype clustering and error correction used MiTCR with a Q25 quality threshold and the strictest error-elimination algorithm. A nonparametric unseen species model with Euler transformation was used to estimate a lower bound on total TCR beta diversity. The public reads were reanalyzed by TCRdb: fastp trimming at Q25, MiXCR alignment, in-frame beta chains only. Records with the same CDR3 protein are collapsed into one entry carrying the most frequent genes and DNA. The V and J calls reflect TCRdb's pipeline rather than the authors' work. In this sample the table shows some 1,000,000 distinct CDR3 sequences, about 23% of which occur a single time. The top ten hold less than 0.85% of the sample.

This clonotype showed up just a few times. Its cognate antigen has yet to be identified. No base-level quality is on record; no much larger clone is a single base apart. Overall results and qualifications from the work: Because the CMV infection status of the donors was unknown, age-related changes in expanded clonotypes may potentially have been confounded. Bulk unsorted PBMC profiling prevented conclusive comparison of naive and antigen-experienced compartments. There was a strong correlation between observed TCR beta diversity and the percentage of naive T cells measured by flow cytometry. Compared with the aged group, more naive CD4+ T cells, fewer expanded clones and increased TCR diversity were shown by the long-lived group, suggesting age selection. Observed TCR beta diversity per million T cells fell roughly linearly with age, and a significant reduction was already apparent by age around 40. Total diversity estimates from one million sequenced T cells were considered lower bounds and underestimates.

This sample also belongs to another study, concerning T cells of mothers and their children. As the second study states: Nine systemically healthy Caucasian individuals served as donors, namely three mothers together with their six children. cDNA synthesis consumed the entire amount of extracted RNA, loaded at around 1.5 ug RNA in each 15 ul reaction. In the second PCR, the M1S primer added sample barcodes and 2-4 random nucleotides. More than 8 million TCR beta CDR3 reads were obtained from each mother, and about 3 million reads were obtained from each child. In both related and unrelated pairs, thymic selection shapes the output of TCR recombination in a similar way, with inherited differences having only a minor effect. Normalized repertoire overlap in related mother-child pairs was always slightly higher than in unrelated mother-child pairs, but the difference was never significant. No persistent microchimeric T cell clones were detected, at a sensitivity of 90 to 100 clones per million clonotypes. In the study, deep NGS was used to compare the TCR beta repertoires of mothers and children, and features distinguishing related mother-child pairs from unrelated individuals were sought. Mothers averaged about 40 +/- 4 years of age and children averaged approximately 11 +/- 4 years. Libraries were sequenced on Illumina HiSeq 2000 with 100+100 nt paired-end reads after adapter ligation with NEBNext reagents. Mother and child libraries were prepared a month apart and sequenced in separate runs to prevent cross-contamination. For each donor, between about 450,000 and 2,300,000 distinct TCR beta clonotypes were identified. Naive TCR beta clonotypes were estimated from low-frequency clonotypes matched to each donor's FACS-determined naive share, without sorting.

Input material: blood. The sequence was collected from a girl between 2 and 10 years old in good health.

The DNA sequence reads TGTGCCAGCAGCCATGCTTACAGGGGAGGCGAGAACATTCAGTACTTC. Its translation reads: CASSHAYRGGENIQYF. The chain was built from TRBV7-6 and TRBJ2-4; tentative D gene TRBD1, with 7 bases matching. Per the germline V gene, SGHVS is the CDR1 and FNYEAQ is the CDR2. V is reduced by 5 bases and J by 7 bases, leaving a spacing of 21 bases between them. The CDR3 runs 16 residues from the cysteine to the phenylalanine. Solely the CDR3 DNA is kept, with 48 bases framed from the first base.